The 15 T cell receptor beta chains given below trace back to one sample, sequenced in a study of Ad26.COV2.S vaccination and SARS-CoV-2 variants (dated by TCRdb to about 2021). Library creation used the immunoSEQ multiplex PCR assay. TCRdb stores this immuneACCESS table with in-frame sequences only. Part of the clones is absent; in the studies checked, under half of the shortfall reflects unresolved V genes, and no reason is known for the rest. This sample is represented by 350,000 to 400,000 clones; 75% to 90% of them were singletons. The ten largest clones take up 3.5% of the sample. The sample's treatment or condition label, in plain terms: roughly 18 received Ad26.COV2.S at low or high dose, single or two shots; 5 received placebo; per-sample allocation not given. Repertoires of vaccine and placebo recipients were sequenced from samples collected on day 63 after the first injection. Specimen: peripheral blood, collected in a trial of Ad26.COV2.S vaccine versus placebo. The receptors here all came from a person aged 18-65 years who received the Ad26.COV2.S COVID-19 vaccine or a placebo.

The chain has TRBV19 and TRBJ1-1; 7 bases are a match to TRBD1. Losses at the gene ends were 10 bases for V and 5 bases for J; bases not matched to a gene: 10. Germline V CDR1 and CDR2: LNHDA, SQIVND (reference sequence). The CDR3 runs 13 residues. CDR3 bases: TGTGCCATATCGGACAGGAGAGGTACTGAAGCTTTCTTT. Amino acid sequence: CAISDRRGTEAFF.

The rearrangement links TRBV28 to TRBJ2-3; 8 bases are shared with TRBD2. CDR3 length equals 16 residues. Germline CDR1 MDHEN, CDR2 SYDVKM. V was pared by 5 bases and J by 1 base, with 8 bases of the junction left unmatched. CDR3 amino acids: CASSTWGSGGTDTQYF. CDR3 coding DNA: TGTGCCAGCAGTACATGGGGTAGCGGGGGCACAGATACGCAGTATTTT. The whole variable domain, filled in from reference TRBV28 and TRBJ2-3, reads DVKVTQSSRYLVKRTGEKVFLECVQDMDHENMFWYRQDPGLGLRLIYFSYDVKMKEKGDIPEGYSVSREKKERFSLILESASTNQTSMYLCASSTWGSGGTDTQYFGPGTRLTVL.

This chain links TRBV2 with TRBJ1-1, with 9 bases aligning to TRBD1. V lost 6 bases to trimming and J lost 7 bases; unmatched junction nucleotides: 9. The CDR3 is 14 residues long. The germline V gene has CDR1 SNHLY and CDR2 FYNNEI. The CDR3 region has the DNA TGTGCCAGCAGGGATGAACAGGGGGCGGATGAAGCTTTCTTT. Translation: CASRDEQGADEAFF.

V is TRBV2 and J is TRBJ2-3; 8 bases are shared with TRBD2. The germline V gene has CDR1 SNHLY and CDR2 FYNNEI. The junction had 5 bases not matched to a gene; V was cut back by 9 bases and J by 0 bases. This CDR3 has 14 amino acids. The CDR3 loop reads CARAGGFSTDTQYF. Here the CDR3 DNA reads TGTGCCAGGGCGGGGGGCTTTAGCACAGATACGCAGTATTTT.

The V gene is TRBV5-6, the J gene TRBJ1-6; D remains unclear. Germline values: CDR1 SGHDT, CDR2 YYEEEE. Trimming cost V 0 bases and J 11 bases, with 12 bases left between them. The CDR3 is 14 residues long. CDR3 bases: TGTGCCAGCAGCTTGGATAGGACCGGGGCACCCCTCCACTTT. The encoded protein is CASSLDRTGAPLHF.

This chain connects TRBV9 to TRBJ2-7; 9 bases line up with TRBD1. V trimming: 0 bases; J trimming: 4 bases; junction bases outside the gene matches: 8. The CDR3 loop spans 16 amino acids. The V gene's germline CDR1 is SGDLS and CDR2 YYNGEE. CDR3 amino acids: CASSVAQGTGPYEQYF. In DNA, the CDR3 is TGTGCCAGCAGCGTAGCTCAGGGGACAGGGCCTTACGAGCAGTACTTC.

As to this clone: In the same sample, other DNA sequences code for this CDR3. The chain recombines TRBV27 with TRBJ1-4, with D possibly matching TRBD1 (5 bases). CDR3 length equals 12 residues. Germline lookup yields CDR1 MNHEY and CDR2 SMNVEV (reference sequence). The V and J ends lost 3 bases and 10 bases respectively, with 9 bases between them. CDR3 coding DNA: TGTGCCAGCAGTTTTCAGGGAGGAAAACTGTTTTTT. Protein sequence: CASSFQGGKLFF.

The chain has TRBV5-1 and TRBJ2-3; D unclear. V lost 6 bases to trimming and J lost 4 bases, with 9 bases between them. Germline V gene data show CDR1 as SGHRS and CDR2 as YFSETQ. The CDR3 contains 12 residues. The CDR3 region is CASNSRADTQYF. The CDR3 nucleotides read TGCGCCAGCAACAGTAGGGCAGATACGCAGTATTTT.

In this sample, this clone turned up once. The V gene is TRBV10-3, the J gene TRBJ2-5; TRBD2 matches at 8 bases. The CDR3 runs 17 residues. Germline V gene data show CDR1 as ENHRY and CDR2 as SYGVKD. V gave up 0 bases and J gave up 1 base; unmatched junction bases: 7. Written as DNA, the CDR3 is TGTGCCATCAGTGAGTCGACAAGCGGGGGCCCCCAAGAGACCCAGTACTTC. Its protein product is CAISESTSGGPQETQYF.

The rearrangement uses TRBV27 and TRBJ1-1, with no clear D. Per germline, CDR1 MNHEY and CDR2 SMNVEV (reference sequence). The CDR3 covers 14 residues. V lost 6 bases to trimming and J lost 7 bases, with 18 bases between them. CDR3: CASSSGPPSGEAFF. The DNA for the CDR3 is TGTGCCAGCAGCTCCGGGCCGCCGAGCGGTGAAGCTTTCTTT.

The chain employs TRBV9 and TRBJ2-3; 13 bases map to TRBD2. Unmatched junction bases numbered 15, after V lost 4 bases and J lost 4 bases. From germline, CDR1 is SGDLS and CDR2 YYNGEE. The CDR3 has 19 residues. CDR3 sequence: CASSSALGTSGEAADTQYF. The CDR3 region has the DNA TGTGCCAGCAGCTCCGCCTTAGGGACTAGCGGGGAGGCGGCAGATACGCAGTATTTT.

The rearrangement joins TRBV4-3 to TRBJ1-1; D is perhaps TRBD1 (6 bases). Trimming took 0 bases from V and 4 from J, leaving 15 bases between them. CDR3 length: 16 amino acids. Per the germline V gene, CDR1 is LGHNA and CDR2 is YSLEER. The chain's CDR3 is CASSQDLTPGATEAFF. Here the CDR3 DNA reads TGCGCCAGCAGCCAAGATTTGACACCGGGGGCCACTGAAGCTTTCTTT.

Worth noting for this clone: Other DNA sequences in this sample translate to the same CDR3. The V and J genes are TRBV2 and TRBJ1-2, with D tentatively TRBD1 (6 bases). Germline CDR1 reads SNHLY; CDR2 reads FYNNEI. This CDR3 region has 12 residues. Between the trimmed V and J ends, which lost 2 bases and 5 bases, there was a span of 6 bases. The CDR3 DNA reads TGTGCCAGCAGTGAACAGGGGTATGGCTACACCTTC. Protein sequence: CASSEQGYGYTF.

The chain links TRBV6-5 to TRBJ1-6, with no clear D. The CDR3 is 13 amino acids. Germline CDR1 reads MNHEY; CDR2 reads SVGAGI. Trimming took off 7 bases at V and 6 bases at J, with 10 bases between the two ends. The CDR3 spells CASKGRVNSPLHF. The CDR3 nucleotides read TGTGCCAGCAAGGGCAGAGTTAATTCACCCCTCCACTTT.

The chain uses TRBV13 and TRBJ1-2; perhaps TRBD1 as D (6 bases). Germline lookup yields CDR1 PRHDT and CDR2 FYEKMQ (reference sequence). The CDR3 contains 13 residues. Trimming left V 5 bases short and J 5 bases short, with 12 bases between. The CDR3 is CASSGIGGYGYTF. CDR3 sequence (DNA): TGTGCCAGCAGCGGCATAGGGGGGTATGGCTACACCTTC. Drawing the rest from reference TRBV13 and TRBJ1-2, the complete variable domain is AAGVIQSPRHLIKEKRETATLKCYPIPRHDTVYWYQQGPGQDPQFLISFYEKMQSDKGSIPDRFSAQQFSDYHSELNMSSLELGDSALYFCASSGIGGYGYTFGSGTRLTVV.